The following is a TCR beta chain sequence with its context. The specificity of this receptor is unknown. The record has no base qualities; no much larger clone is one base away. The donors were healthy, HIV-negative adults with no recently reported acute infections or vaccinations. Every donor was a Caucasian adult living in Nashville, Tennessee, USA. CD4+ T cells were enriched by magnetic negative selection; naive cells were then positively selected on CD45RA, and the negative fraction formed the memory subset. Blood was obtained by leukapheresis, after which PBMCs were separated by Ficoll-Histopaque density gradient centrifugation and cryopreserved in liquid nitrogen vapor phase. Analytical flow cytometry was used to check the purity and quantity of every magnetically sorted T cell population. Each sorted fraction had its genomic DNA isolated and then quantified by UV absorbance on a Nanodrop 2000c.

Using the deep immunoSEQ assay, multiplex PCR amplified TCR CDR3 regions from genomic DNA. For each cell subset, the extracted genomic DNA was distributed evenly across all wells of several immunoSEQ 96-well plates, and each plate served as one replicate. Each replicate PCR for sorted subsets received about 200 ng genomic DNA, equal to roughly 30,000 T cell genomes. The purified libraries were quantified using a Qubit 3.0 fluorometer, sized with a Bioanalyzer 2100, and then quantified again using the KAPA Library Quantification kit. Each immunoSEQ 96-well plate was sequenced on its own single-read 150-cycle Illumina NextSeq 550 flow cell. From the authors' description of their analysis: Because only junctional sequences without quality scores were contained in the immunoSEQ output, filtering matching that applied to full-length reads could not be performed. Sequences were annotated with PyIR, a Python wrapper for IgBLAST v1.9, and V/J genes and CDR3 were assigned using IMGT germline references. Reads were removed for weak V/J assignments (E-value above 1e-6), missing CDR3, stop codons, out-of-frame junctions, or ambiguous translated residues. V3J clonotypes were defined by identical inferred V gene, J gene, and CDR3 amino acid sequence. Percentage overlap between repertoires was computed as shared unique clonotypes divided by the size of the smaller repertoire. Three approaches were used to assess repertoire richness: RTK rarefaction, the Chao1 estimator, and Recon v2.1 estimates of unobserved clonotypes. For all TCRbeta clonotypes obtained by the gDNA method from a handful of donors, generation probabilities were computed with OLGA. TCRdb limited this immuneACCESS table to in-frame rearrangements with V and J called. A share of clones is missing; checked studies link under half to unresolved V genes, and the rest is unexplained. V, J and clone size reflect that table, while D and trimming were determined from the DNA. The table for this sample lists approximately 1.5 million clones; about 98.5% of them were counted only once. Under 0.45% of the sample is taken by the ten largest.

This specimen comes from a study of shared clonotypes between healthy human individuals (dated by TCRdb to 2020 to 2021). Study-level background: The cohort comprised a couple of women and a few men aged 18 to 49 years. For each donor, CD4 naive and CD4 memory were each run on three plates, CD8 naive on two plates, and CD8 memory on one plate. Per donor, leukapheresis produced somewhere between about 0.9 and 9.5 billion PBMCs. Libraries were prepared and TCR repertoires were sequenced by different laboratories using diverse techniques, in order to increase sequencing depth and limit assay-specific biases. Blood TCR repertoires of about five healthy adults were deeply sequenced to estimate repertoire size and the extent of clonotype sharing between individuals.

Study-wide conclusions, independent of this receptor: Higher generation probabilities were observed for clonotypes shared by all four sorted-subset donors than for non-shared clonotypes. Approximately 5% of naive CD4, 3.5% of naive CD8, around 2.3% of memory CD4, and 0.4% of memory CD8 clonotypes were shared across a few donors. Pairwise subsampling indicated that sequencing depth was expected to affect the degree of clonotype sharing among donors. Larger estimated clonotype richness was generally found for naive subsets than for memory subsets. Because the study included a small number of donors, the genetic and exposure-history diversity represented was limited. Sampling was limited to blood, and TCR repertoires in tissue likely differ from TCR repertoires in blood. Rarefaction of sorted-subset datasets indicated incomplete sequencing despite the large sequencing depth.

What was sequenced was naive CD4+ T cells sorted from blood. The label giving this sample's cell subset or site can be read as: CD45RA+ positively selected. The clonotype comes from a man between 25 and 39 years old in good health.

For the CDR3, the sequence is CASSGGRASYEQYF. DNA sequence: TGTGCCAGCAGCGGCGGGAGGGCCTCGTACGAGCAGTACTTC. The sequence joins TRBV7-2 to TRBJ2-7; a stretch of 9 junction bases matches TRBD2. Inclusive of the bounding cysteine and phenylalanine, the CDR3 is 14 residues long. Of all the DNA, just the CDR3 is kept, 42 bases in frame from base 1. At the junction V is shortened by 5 bases and J by 4 bases; bases outside the gene matches: 6. The CDR1 and CDR2 encoded by the germline V gene are SGHTA and FQGNSA.